Here is one T cell receptor beta chain with its context. These data come from a study of blood T cell repertoires in COVID-19. For the study at large: PBMCs, B-cell-depleted T cells, or T cells were the source of the cDNA or gDNA that made up the material.

The CDR3 runs 15 residues. The germline V gene encodes CDR1 SGHRS and CDR2 YFSETQ. Trimming removed 5 bases from V and 4 bases from J, with 15 bases in between. Original data processing: For nucleated cells, counts were estimated from reference gene primer amplification. Assay used: immunoSEQ multiplex PCR; TCRdb lists only in-frame clones, some missing. V, J and clone size reflect that table, while D and trimming were determined from the DNA. Among 200,000 to 250,000 clones listed, almost 85% were seen once. Sequenced material: peripheral blood. This TCR was sampled from a woman in her 50s with active or convalescent COVID-19. The chain is built from TRBV5-1 and TRBJ2-2; no clear D. The CDR3 sequence: CASRRLPLSTGELFF. CDR3 coding DNA: TGCGCCAGCAGGAGACTGCCTCTAAGCACCGGGGAGCTGTTTTTT.